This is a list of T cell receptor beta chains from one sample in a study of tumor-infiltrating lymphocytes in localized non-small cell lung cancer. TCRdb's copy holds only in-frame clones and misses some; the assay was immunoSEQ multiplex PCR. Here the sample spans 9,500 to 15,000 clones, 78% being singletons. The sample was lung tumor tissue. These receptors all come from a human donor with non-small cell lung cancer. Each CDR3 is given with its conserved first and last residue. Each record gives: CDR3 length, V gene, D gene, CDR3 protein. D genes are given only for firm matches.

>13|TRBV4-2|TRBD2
CASSQGRDNEQFF
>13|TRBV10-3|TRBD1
CAIWTGDYNEQFF
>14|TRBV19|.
CASSIQGINQPQHF
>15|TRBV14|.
CASSQQAGPASSDFF
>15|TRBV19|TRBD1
CASSPDRVDNQPQHF
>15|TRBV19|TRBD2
CASSIVAGAYNEQFF
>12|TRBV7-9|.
CASSPQPGTQYF
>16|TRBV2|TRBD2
CASRGPSGRIGNEQFF
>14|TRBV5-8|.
CASGRRASTDTQYF
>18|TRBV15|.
CATSREMSRAFSGNTIYF
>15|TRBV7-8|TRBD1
CASSLPQTGYYEQYF
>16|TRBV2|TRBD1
CASSDWTGGTYNEQFF
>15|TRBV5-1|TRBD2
CASSSGTSGYNEQFF
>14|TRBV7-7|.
CASSSGPSGETQYF
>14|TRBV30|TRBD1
CAWRSGTGRTEAFF
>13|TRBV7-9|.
CASSSGTSDTQYF
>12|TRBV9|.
CASSVGTGELFF
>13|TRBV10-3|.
CAISEGHFTEAFF
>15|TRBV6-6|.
CASSSPRQGTYEQYF
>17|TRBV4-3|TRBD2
CASSQAGLAAELGEQYF
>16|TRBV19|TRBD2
CASSIVGGIGTETQYF
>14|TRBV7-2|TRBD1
CASSLEQGAYEQYF
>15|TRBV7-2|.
CASSLARGARNGYTF
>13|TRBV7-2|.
CASSLGNGGELFF